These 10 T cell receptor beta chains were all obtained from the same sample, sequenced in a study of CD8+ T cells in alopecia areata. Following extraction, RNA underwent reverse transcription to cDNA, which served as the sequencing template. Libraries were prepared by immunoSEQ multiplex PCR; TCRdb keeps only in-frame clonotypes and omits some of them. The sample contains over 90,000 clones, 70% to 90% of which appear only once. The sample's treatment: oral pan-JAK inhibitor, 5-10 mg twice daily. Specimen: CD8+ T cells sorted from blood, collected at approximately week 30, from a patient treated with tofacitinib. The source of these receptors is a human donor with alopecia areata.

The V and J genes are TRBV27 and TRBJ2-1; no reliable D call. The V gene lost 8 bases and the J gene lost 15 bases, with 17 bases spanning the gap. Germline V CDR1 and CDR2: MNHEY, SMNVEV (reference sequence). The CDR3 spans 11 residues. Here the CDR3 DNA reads TGTGCCAGCTTTTCTGGCGGCCTCCGGTTCTTC. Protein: CASFSGGLRFF.

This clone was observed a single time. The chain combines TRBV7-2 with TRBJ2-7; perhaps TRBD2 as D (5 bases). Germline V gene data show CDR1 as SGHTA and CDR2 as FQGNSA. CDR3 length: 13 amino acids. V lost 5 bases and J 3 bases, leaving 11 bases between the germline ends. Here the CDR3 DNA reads TGTGCCAGCAGCCCCGGGGTAGGCTACGAGCAGTACTTC. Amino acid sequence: CASSPGVGYEQYF.

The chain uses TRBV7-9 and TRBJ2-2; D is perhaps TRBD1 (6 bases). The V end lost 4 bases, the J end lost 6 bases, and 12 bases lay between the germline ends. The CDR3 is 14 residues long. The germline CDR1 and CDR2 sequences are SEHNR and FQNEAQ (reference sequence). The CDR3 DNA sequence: TGTGCCAGCAGCTACCGACAGGTCTCCGGGGAGCTGTTTTTT. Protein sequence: CASSYRQVSGELFF. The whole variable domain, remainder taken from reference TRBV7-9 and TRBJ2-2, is DTGVSQNPRHKITKRGQNVTFRCDPISEHNRLYWYRQTLGQGPEFLTYFQNEAQLEKSRLLSDRFSAERPKGSFSTLEIQRTEQGDSAMYLCASSYRQVSGELFFGEGSRLTVL.

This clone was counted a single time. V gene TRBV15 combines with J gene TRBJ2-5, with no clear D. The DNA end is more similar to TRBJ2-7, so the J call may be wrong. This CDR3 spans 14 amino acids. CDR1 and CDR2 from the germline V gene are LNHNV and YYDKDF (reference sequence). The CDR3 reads CATSHSHGRYEQYF. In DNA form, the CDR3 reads TGTGCCACCAGCCACTCCCATGGACGCTACGAGCAGTACTTC.

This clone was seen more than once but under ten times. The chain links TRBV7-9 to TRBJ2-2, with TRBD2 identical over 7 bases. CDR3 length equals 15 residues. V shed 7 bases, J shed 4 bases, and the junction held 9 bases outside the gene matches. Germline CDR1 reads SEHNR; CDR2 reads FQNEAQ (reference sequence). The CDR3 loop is CASIGGRAGTGELFF. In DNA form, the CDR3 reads TGTGCCAGCATAGGAGGGAGGGCCGGCACCGGGGAGCTGTTTTTT.

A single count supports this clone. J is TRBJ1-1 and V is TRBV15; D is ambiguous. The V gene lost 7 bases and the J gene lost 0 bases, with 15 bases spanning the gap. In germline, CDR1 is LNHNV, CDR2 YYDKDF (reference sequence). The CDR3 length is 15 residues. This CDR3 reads CATNLAAPMNTEAFF. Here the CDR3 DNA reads TGTGCCACCAATCTGGCAGCCCCCATGAACACTGAAGCTTTCTTT.

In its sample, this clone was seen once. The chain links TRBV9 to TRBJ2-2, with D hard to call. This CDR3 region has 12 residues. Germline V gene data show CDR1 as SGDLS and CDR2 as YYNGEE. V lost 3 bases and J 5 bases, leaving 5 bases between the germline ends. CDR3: CASSERTGELFF. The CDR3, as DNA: TGTGCCAGCAGCGAACGGACCGGGGAGCTGTTTTTT.

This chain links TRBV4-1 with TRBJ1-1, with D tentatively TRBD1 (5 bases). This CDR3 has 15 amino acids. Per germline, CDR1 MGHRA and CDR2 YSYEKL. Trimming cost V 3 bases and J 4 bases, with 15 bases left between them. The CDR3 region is CASSQGAGGGTEAFF. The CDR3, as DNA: TGCGCCAGCAGCCAGGGAGCCGGGGGGGGCACTGAAGCTTTCTTT.

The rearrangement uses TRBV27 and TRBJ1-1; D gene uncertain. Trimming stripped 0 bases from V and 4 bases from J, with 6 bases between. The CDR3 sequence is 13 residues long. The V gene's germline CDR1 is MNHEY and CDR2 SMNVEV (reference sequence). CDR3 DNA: TGTGCCAGCAGTTTATCCCACCGCACTGAAGCTTTCTTT. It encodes CASSLSHRTEAFF.

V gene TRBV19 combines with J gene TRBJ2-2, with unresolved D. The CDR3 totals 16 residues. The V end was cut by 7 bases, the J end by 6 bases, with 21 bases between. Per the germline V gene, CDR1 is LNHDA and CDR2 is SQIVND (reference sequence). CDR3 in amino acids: CASTTDPIEIAGELFF. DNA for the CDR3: TGTGCCAGTACCACCGACCCCATTGAGATAGCCGGGGAGCTGTTTTTT. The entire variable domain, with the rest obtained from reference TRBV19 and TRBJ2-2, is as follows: DGGITQSPKYLFRKEGQNVTLSCEQNLNHDAMYWYRQDPGQGLRLIYYSQIVNDFQKGDIAEGYSVSREKKESFPLTVTSAQKNPTAFYLCASTTDPIEIAGELFFGEGSRLTVL.